These 21 T cell receptor beta chains came from one sample sequenced in a study of control samples from healthy donors and cancer patients. Method: immunoSEQ multiplex PCR; TCRdb's copy keeps in-frame clones and lacks some. The sample records 40,000 to 60,000 clones, 87% being singletons. The sample was PBMCs. The source of these receptors is a man in his fifties or sixties with head and neck cancer.

This rearrangement joins TRBV10-3 to TRBJ1-1; 8 bases match TRBD1. V was pared by 11 bases and J by 6 bases, with 11 bases of the junction left unmatched. The CDR3 is made up of 13 amino acids. Germline lookup yields CDR1 ENHRY and CDR2 SYGVKD. CDR3 sequence reads: CAATRGPKSEAFF. The DNA for the CDR3 is TGTGCCGCGACCAGGGGGCCAAAGTCTGAAGCTTTCTTT.

The chain couples TRBV19 to TRBJ1-2; D is undetermined. The V gene's germline CDR1 is LNHDA and CDR2 SQIVND (reference sequence). The CDR3 is 13 residues long. V was clipped by 5 bases and J by 4 bases, with 11 bases between them. For the CDR3, the DNA is TGTGCCAGTAGTTCTTCGGCCCTCTATGGCTACACCTTC. Its protein product is CASSSSALYGYTF.

The V gene is TRBV6-1, the J gene TRBJ1-5; D is undetermined. Germline CDR1 and CDR2: MNHNS and SASEGT. Trimming took off 8 bases at V and 0 bases at J, with 11 bases between the two ends. CDR3 length: 14 amino acids. The CDR3 loop is CASLTSNSNQPQHF. As DNA, the CDR3 is TGTGCCAGCCTGACCTCAAATAGCAATCAGCCCCAGCATTTT.

The gene calls are TRBV11-3 and TRBJ2-1, with D maybe TRBD1 (7 bases). CDR1 is SGHNT, CDR2 YENEEA, per germline. Between the trimmed V and J ends, which lost 1 base and 6 bases, there was a span of 10 bases. The CDR3 has 14 amino acids. This chain's CDR3 is CASSLVQGGNEQFF. DNA of the CDR3: TGTGCCAGCAGCTTAGTTCAGGGGGGCAATGAGCAGTTCTTC.

The genes are TRBV6-5 and TRBJ2-5; D gene uncertain. This CDR3 is 11 amino acids long. Germline assignment: CDR1 MNHEY and CDR2 SVGAGI. V was shortened by 8 bases and J by 5 bases, with 9 bases between the two germline ends. The CDR3 loop reads CASGVRETQYF. The CDR3 coding sequence is TGTGCCAGCGGGGTTCGGGAGACCCAGTACTTC.

This clone came up a few times. The chain is built from TRBV5-4 and TRBJ1-2; 9 nucleotides line up with TRBD1. V dropped 3 bases and J dropped 7; count of bases not matched to a gene: 10. Germline V CDR1 and CDR2: SGHNT, YYREEE (reference sequence). The CDR3 sequence is 15 residues long. The CDR3 region is CASSSPYRGQGGYTF. The DNA for the CDR3 is TGTGCCAGCAGCTCCCCGTACAGGGGGCAGGGTGGCTACACCTTC.

J is TRBJ1-1 and V is TRBV6-1, with 9 bases identical to TRBD1. Unmatched junction bases numbered 7, after V lost 3 bases and J lost 2 bases. CDR3 length: 16 residues. Germline CDR1 and CDR2: MNHNS and SASEGT. CDR3: CASSDGTGRINTEAFF. CDR3 nucleotide sequence: TGTGCCAGCAGTGACGGGACAGGGCGAATAAACACTGAAGCTTTCTTT.

This clone has a handful of counts. This chain connects TRBV28 to TRBJ1-2; the D is unclear. From germline, CDR1 is MDHEN and CDR2 SYDVKM. CDR3 size: 12 residues. V dropped 3 bases and J dropped 1 base, with 3 bases sitting between them. CDR3 residues: CASSFNNYGYTF. CDR3 bases: TGTGCCAGCAGTTTTAATAACTATGGCTACACCTTC.

This clone has only a few counts. Other DNA variants within this sample encode the same CDR3. CDR3 sequence reads: CASGQARNQPQHF. The CDR3 DNA sequence: TGTGCCAGCGGACAGGCGCGCAATCAGCCCCAGCATTTT. This chain joins TRBV6-5 and TRBJ1-5; 7 bases match TRBD1. Trimming at V came to 8 bases and at J to 2 bases, leaving 3 bases not matched to a gene. The length of the CDR3 is 13 residues. Germline V gene lookup returns CDR1 MNHEY and CDR2 SVGAGI.

The chain couples TRBV4-2 to TRBJ1-3; unclear D gene. This CDR3 is 15 amino acids long. CDR1 LGHNA and CDR2 YNFKEQ come from the germline V gene. V lost 0 bases, J lost 3 bases, and 9 bases lay in between. The CDR3 loop reads CASSQDPGYGNTIYF. The CDR3 DNA is TGTGCCAGCAGCCAAGATCCAGGCTATGGAAACACCATATATTTT.

The chain carries TRBV11-2 and TRBJ1-6; D is perhaps TRBD1 (5 bases). This CDR3 comprises 15 residues. Germline assignment: CDR1 SGHAT and CDR2 FQNNGV. V was clipped by 1 base and J by 8 bases, with 12 bases between them. The CDR3 sequence is CASSLVGREHSPLHF. Written as DNA, the CDR3 is TGTGCCAGCAGCTTAGTCGGCAGGGAACATTCACCCCTCCACTTT.

The V call is TRBV19, the J call TRBJ1-5; TRBD1 matches 9 bases. J gave up 2 bases and V 4 bases, and 3 bases lay outside the gene matches. The CDR3 is 15 amino acids. CDR1 is LNHDA and CDR2 is SQIVND in the germline V gene (reference sequence). CDR3 nucleotides: TGTGCCAGTAGTAGGGACAGGGATCGCAATCAGCCCCAGCATTTT. Translation gives CASSRDRDRNQPQHF.

The chain combines TRBV9 with TRBJ1-3; D is ambiguous. CDR1 and CDR2 from the germline V gene are SGDLS and YYNGEE. The CDR3 totals 16 residues. V lost 3 bases and J lost 0, with 13 bases in between. CDR3 in amino acids: CASSARTSVSGNTIYF. CDR3 DNA sequence: TGTGCCAGCAGCGCCAGGACCTCCGTCTCTGGAAACACCATATATTTT.

V usage is TRBV7-8 and J usage is TRBJ2-1, with D tentatively TRBD1 (7 bases). This CDR3 spans 15 amino acids. From germline, CDR1 is SGHVS and CDR2 FQNEAQ. V was cut by 6 bases and J by 7 bases, with 19 bases left in between. This CDR3 reads CASRIATGRINEQFF. DNA of the CDR3: TGTGCCAGCAGAATCGCGACAGGGAGGATAAATGAGCAGTTCTTC.

The V call is TRBV7-8, the J call TRBJ2-5; 10 bases agree with TRBD2. Per germline, CDR1 SGHVS and CDR2 FQNEAQ. V trimming: 4 bases; J trimming: 4 bases; junction bases outside the gene matches: 15. This CDR3 is 18 amino acids long. DNA for the CDR3: TGTGCCAGCAGCTACATGAGTGGGCTAGCGGGAGTTAGAGAGACCCAGTACTTC. Translated, it gives CASSYMSGLAGVRETQYF.

The gene calls are TRBV6-5 and TRBJ1-4; a weak D match, TRBD1 (6 bases). In germline, CDR1 is MNHEY, CDR2 SVGAGI. The CDR3 extends over 15 amino acids. Trimming cost V 7 bases and J 8 bases, with 20 bases left between them. CDR3 coding DNA: TGTGCCAGCACCCTGACCGGGACAACCCTGGAAAAACTGTTTTTT. This gives the protein CASTLTGTTLEKLFF.

The chain combines TRBV5-1 with TRBJ2-2, with 11 positions matching TRBD2. Germline CDR1 SGHRS, CDR2 YFSETQ. Trimming cost V 4 bases and J 4 bases; bases outside gene matches: 9. The CDR3 consists of 17 residues. In DNA, the CDR3 is TGCGCCAGCAGCGGATCACTAGCGGGAGTGAGCACCGGGGAGCTGTTTTTT. The encoded protein is CASSGSLAGVSTGELFF.

The chain has TRBV19 and TRBJ2-7; D tentatively reads TRBD1 or TRBD2 (5 bases each). Between the trimmed V and J ends, which lost 9 bases and 4 bases, there was a span of 13 bases. The germline V gene has CDR1 LNHDA and CDR2 SQIVND (reference sequence). The CDR3 contains 12 residues. CDR3 residues: CASSGTEYEQYF. Written as DNA, the CDR3 is TGTGCCAGCTCCGGGACCGAGTACGAGCAGTACTTC.

V is TRBV4-1 and J is TRBJ2-7; 10 nucleotides agree with TRBD2. CDR1 MGHRA and CDR2 YSYEKL come from the germline V gene. The CDR3 contains 14 residues. Trimming cost V 2 bases and J 3 bases; bases outside gene matches: 1. The CDR3: CASSQIAGGYEQYF. The CDR3, as DNA: TGCGCCAGCAGCCAAATAGCGGGGGGCTACGAGCAGTACTTC.

CDR3: CASSFTNTEAFF. The CDR3 DNA reads as TGTGCCAGTAGTTTCACGAACACTGAAGCTTTCTTT. This chain uses TRBV19 with TRBJ1-1; D is undetermined. V dropped 5 bases and J dropped 1 base, with 5 bases sitting between them. This CDR3 is 12 amino acids long. Germline CDR1 is LNHDA and CDR2 is SQIVND (reference sequence). Complete variable domain (other parts from reference TRBV19 and TRBJ1-1): DGGITQSPKYLFRKEGQNVTLSCEQNLNHDAMYWYRQDPGQGLRLIYYSQIVNDFQKGDIAEGYSVSREKKESFPLTVTSAQKNPTAFYLCASSFTNTEAFFGQGTRLTVV.

The chain joins TRBV7-9 to TRBJ2-6, with 8 nucleotides matching TRBD2. The CDR3 sequence is 18 residues long. CDR1 is SEHNR, CDR2 FQNEAQ, per germline (reference sequence). J was trimmed by 0 bases and V by 5 bases; bases with no gene match: 9. For the CDR3, the DNA is TGTGCCAGCAGCCTCACCCGGGGGGGGCGCTCTGGGGCCAACGTCCTGACTTTC. Protein sequence: CASSLTRGGRSGANVLTF.